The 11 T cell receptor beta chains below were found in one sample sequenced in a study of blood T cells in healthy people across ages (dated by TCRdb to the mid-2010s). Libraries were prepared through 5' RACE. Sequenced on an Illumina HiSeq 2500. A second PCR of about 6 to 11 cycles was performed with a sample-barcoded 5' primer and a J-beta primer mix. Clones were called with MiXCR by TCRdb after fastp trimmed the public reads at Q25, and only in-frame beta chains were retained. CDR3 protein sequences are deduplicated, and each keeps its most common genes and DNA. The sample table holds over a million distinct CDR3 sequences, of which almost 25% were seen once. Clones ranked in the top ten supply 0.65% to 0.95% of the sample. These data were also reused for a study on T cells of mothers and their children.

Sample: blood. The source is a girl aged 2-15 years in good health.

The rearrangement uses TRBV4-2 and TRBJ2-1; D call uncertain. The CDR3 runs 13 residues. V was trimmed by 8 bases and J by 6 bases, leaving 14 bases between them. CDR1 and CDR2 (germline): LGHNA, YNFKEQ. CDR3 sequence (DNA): TGTGCCAGCGGGCCCTGGACGGGCAATGAGCAGTTCTTC. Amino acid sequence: CASGPWTGNEQFF.

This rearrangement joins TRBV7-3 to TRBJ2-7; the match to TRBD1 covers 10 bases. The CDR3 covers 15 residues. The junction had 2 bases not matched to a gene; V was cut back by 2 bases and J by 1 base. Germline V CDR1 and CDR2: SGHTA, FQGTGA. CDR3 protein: CASSLWGQGSYEQYF. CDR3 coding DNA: TGTGCCAGCAGCTTATGGGGACAGGGGTCCTACGAGCAGTACTTC.

The DNA of the CDR3 is TGCGCCAGCAGCCAGGACTACTTGGGAGGACAAACTGAAGCTTTCTTT. This translates into CASSQDYLGGQTEAFF. The chain couples TRBV4-3 to TRBJ1-1, with D perhaps TRBD1 (5 bases). CDR1 is LGHNA, CDR2 YSLEER, per germline. This CDR3 region has 16 residues. Between the trimmed V and J ends, which lost 3 bases and 5 bases, there was a span of 19 bases.

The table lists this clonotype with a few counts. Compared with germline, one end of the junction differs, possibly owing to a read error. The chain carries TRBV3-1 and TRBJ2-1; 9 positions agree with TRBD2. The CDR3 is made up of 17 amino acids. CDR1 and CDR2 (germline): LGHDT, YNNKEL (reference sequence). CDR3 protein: CASSQEGGGASHNEQFF. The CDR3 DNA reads TGTGCCAGCAGCCAAGAGGGCGGGGGGGCCTCCCACAATGAGCAGTTCTTC.

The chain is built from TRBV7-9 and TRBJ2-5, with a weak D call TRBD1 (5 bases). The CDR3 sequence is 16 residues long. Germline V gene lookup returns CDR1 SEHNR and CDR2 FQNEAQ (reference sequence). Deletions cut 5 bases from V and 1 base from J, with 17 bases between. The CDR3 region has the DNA TGTGCCAGCAGCGGAAATCCGGACACCCTCCAAGAGACCCAGTACTTC. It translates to CASSGNPDTLQETQYF.

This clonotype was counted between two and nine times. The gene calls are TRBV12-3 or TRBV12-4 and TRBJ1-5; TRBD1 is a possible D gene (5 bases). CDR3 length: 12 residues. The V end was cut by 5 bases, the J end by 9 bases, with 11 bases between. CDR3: CASSHEGSPQHF. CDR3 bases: TGTGCCAGCAGTCACGAGGGGTCGCCCCAGCATTTT.

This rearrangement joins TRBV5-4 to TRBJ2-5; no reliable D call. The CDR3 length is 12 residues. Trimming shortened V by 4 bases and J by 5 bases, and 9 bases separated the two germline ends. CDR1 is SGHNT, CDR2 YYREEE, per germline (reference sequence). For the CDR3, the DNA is TGTGCCAGCAGCCGCGCGCGGGAGACCCAGTACTTC. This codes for CASSRARETQYF.

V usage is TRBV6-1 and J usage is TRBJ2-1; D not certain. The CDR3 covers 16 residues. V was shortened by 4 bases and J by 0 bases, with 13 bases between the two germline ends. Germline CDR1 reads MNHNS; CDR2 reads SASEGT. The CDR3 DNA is TGTGCCAGCAGTGTGGGTTTCCTGGACTCCTACAATGAGCAGTTCTTC. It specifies CASSVGFLDSYNEQFF.

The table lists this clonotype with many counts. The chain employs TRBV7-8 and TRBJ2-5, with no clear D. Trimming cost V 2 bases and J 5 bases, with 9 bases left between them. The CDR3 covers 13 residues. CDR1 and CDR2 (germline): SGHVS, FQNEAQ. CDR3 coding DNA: TGTGCCAGCAGCTTAAGACCTGAGGAGACCCAGTACTTC. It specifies CASSLRPEETQYF.

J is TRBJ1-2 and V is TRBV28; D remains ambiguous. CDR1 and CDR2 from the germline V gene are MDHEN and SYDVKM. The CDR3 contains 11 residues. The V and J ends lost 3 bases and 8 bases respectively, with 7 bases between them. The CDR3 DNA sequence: TGTGCCAGCAGTTTTAAGGGAGGCTACACCTTC. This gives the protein CASSFKGGYTF.

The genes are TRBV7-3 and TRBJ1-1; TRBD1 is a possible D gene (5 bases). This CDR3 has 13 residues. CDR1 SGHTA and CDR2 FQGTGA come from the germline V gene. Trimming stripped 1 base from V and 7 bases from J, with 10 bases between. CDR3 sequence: CASSLIGQGEAFF. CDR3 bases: TGTGCCAGCAGCTTAATAGGGCAGGGTGAAGCTTTCTTT.